Below, 22 T cell receptor beta chains from the same sample are listed, as sequenced in a study of shared clonotypes between healthy human individuals. Using immunoSEQ multiplex PCR, the repertoire was profiled, and TCRdb retains in-frame clones only, with some absent. The sample has approximately 2.3 million clones; approximately 93% are singletons. Specimen: naive CD4+ T cells from PBMCs. Subset defined: CD45RA+ positively selected. The receptors shown here come from a man younger than 35 in good health. Some clones in this sample may be carry-over from other donors' samples.

This clone was seen more than once but under ten times. V usage is TRBV14 and J usage is TRBJ1-1; tentative D call: TRBD1 (5 bases). The CDR3 is 13 amino acids. V was trimmed by 2 bases and J by 4 bases, leaving 8 bases between them. From germline, CDR1 is SGHDN and CDR2 FVKESK. CDR3 in amino acids: CASSQRQFTEAFF. The CDR3 DNA reads as TGTGCCAGCAGCCAACGACAGTTCACTGAAGCTTTCTTT.

This clone was counted a few times. The chain joins TRBV10-1 to TRBJ1-1, with D perhaps TRBD1 (6 bases). The CDR3 extends over 13 amino acids. Germline CDR1 WNHNN, CDR2 SYGVQD (reference sequence). Trimming shortened V by 3 bases and J by 12 bases, and 17 bases separated the two germline ends. The CDR3 sequence: CASSDTGPGGSFF. The CDR3 DNA follows: TGCGCCAGCAGTGATACAGGGCCAGGAGGATCTTTCTTT.

The gene calls are TRBV9 and TRBJ2-7; D not resolved. CDR3 length equals 15 residues. V was clipped by 4 bases and J by 2 bases, with 16 bases between them. Germline CDR1 and CDR2: SGDLS and YYNGEE. CDR3 amino acids: CASSLQAISAYEQYF. CDR3 in DNA: TGTGCCAGCAGCTTGCAAGCCATTAGTGCCTACGAGCAGTACTTC.

The V and J genes are TRBV11-2 and TRBJ2-2, with unresolved D. V gave up 4 bases and J gave up 1 base, with 10 bases separating them. Germline values: CDR1 SGHAT, CDR2 FQNNGV. The CDR3 runs to 15 residues. The CDR3 spells CASSSSGVNTGELFF. Here the CDR3 DNA reads TGTGCCAGCAGCTCGTCCGGAGTGAACACCGGGGAGCTGTTTTTT.

The chain is built from TRBV5-1 and TRBJ2-7; 7 nucleotides align to TRBD2. V shed 3 bases and J 3 bases; nucleotides not matched to a gene: 12. CDR3 length equals 16 residues. Looked up from germline, CDR1 is SGHRS and CDR2 is YFSETQ. This CDR3 reads CASSSTGGSSVYEQYF. DNA of the CDR3: TGCGCCAGCAGCTCCACGGGGGGAAGCAGTGTCTACGAGCAGTACTTC.

The chain couples TRBV19 to TRBJ2-7; D may match TRBD1 or TRBD2 (6 bases each). V lost 4 bases, J lost 3 bases, and 13 bases lay in between. The CDR3 covers 14 residues. Germline V gives CDR1 LNHDA, CDR2 SQIVND (reference sequence). This CDR3 is CASSKGGVSYEQYF. DNA for the CDR3: TGTGCCAGTAGTAAGGGGGGAGTTAGCTACGAGCAGTACTTC. Complete variable domain (other parts from reference TRBV19 and TRBJ2-7): DGGITQSPKYLFRKEGQNVTLSCEQNLNHDAMYWYRQDPGQGLRLIYYSQIVNDFQKGDIAEGYSVSREKKESFPLTVTSAQKNPTAFYLCASSKGGVSYEQYFGPGTRLTVT.

The sample holds a few counts of this clone. V is TRBV10-1 and J is TRBJ1-2; D is unclear. The germline V and J ends were trimmed by 0 bases and 8 bases, with 10 bases remaining between them. The CDR3 length is 13 residues. Germline V CDR1 and CDR2: WNHNN, SYGVQD (reference sequence). The CDR3 loop is CASSESFLGGYTF. The CDR3 nucleotides read TGCGCCAGCAGTGAGTCGTTTCTAGGCGGCTACACCTTC.

V and J are TRBV5-1 and TRBJ2-1, with 9 bases aligning to TRBD2. Germline V CDR1 and CDR2: SGHRS, YFSETQ. V lost 5 bases to trimming and J lost 5 bases; unmatched junction nucleotides: 14. The CDR3 is 17 amino acids. CDR3 sequence reads: CASRPGFLSGGNNEQFF. The CDR3 DNA sequence: TGCGCCAGCAGGCCCGGGTTTTTAAGCGGGGGGAACAATGAGCAGTTCTTC. The full variable domain, completed using reference TRBV5-1 and TRBJ2-1, is KAGVTQTPRYLIKTRGQQVTLSCSPISGHRSVSWYQQTPGQGLQFLFEYFSETQRNKGNFPGRFSGRQFSNSRSEMNVSTLELGDSALYLCASRPGFLSGGNNEQFFGPGTRLTVL.

The CDR3 region is CASSTRGQGINEQFF. CDR3 nucleotides: TGTGCCAGCAGCACCCGGGGACAGGGGATCAATGAGCAGTTCTTC. The rearrangement uses TRBV5-4 and TRBJ2-1, with TRBD1 identical over 10 bases. The CDR3 covers 15 residues. Germline V CDR1 and CDR2: SGHNT, YYREEE (reference sequence). V gave up 4 bases and J gave up 6 bases; unmatched junction bases: 7. The full variable domain, in which reference TRBV5-4 and TRBJ2-1 provide the parts outside the CDR3, is ETGVTQSPTHLIKTRGQQVTLRCSSQSGHNTVSWYQQALGQGPQFIFQYYREEENGRGNFPPRFSGLQFPNYSSELNVNALELDDSALYLCASSTRGQGINEQFFGPGTRLTVL.

V gene TRBV30 combines with J gene TRBJ1-6; possible D gene TRBD1, 5 bases. The CDR3 is 14 amino acids. Germline V gives CDR1 GTSNPN, CDR2 SVGIG (reference sequence). V shed 5 bases and J shed 9 bases, with 17 bases lying between them. CDR3 residues: CAWATGTFFSPLHF. For the CDR3, the DNA is TGTGCCTGGGCCACCGGGACTTTTTTTTCACCCCTCCACTTT.

V is TRBV30 and J is TRBJ1-3; no definite D call. Between the trimmed V and J ends, which lost 1 base and 4 bases, there was a span of 8 bases. Germline assignment: CDR1 GTSNPN and CDR2 SVGIG (reference sequence). The CDR3 covers 13 residues. CDR3 bases: TGTGCCTGGAGTGAGGTTGGGGGAAACACCATATATTTT. It translates to CAWSEVGGNTIYF.

The chain employs TRBV18 and TRBJ1-1; TRBD1 aligns across 11 bases. V was pared by 3 bases and J by 3 bases, with 9 bases of the junction left unmatched. The CDR3 extends over 17 amino acids. Germline V gives CDR1 KGHSH, CDR2 LQKENI. CDR3 region: CASSPPRGQGGDTEAFF. The CDR3 coding sequence is TGTGCCAGCTCACCCCCCCGGGGACAGGGGGGGGACACTGAAGCTTTCTTT.

The V and J genes are TRBV5-4 and TRBJ2-5, with D perhaps TRBD2 (6 bases). Trimming removed 5 bases at V and 1 base at J, with 12 bases between. Germline-derived CDR1 and CDR2 are SGHNT and YYREEE (reference sequence). This CDR3 comprises 14 residues. Here the CDR3 DNA reads TGTGCCAGCAGGGAGGGACGTAGCCAAGAGACCCAGTACTTC. Translating it yields CASREGRSQETQYF.

V usage is TRBV5-4 and J usage is TRBJ2-7; D is unclear. Trimming stripped 0 bases from V and 3 bases from J, with 10 bases between. Germline V gene sequence: CDR1 SGHNT, CDR2 YYREEE (reference sequence). The CDR3 has 14 amino acids. This CDR3 reads CASSLEGYDYEQYF. As DNA, the CDR3 is TGTGCCAGCAGCTTGGAAGGCTACGACTACGAGCAGTACTTC.

This clone turned up a few times. The chain uses TRBV18 and TRBJ1-1, with D tentatively TRBD1 (5 bases). The germline V and J ends were trimmed by 4 bases and 1 base, with 10 bases remaining between them. The CDR3 runs to 14 residues. Germline CDR1 and CDR2: KGHSH and LQKENI. This CDR3 is CASSRGNRNTEAFF. The DNA for the CDR3 is TGTGCCAGCTCACGGGGGAATCGGAACACTGAAGCTTTCTTT.

This sequence joins TRBV7-7 and TRBJ2-5; D unclear. CDR1 and CDR2 from the germline V gene are SSHAT and FNYEAQ (reference sequence). CDR3 size: 10 residues. Trimming cost V 3 bases and J 9 bases, with 5 bases left between them. This chain's CDR3 is CASSLPAQYF. In nucleotides, the CDR3 is TGTGCCAGCAGCTTGCCGGCCCAGTACTTC.

This clone is a singleton in its sample. The gene calls are TRBV28 and TRBJ1-6; D gene ambiguous. The V gene lost 1 base and the J gene lost 0 bases, with 22 bases spanning the gap. The CDR3 consists of 21 residues. From germline, CDR1 is MDHEN and CDR2 SYDVKM. The CDR3 region has the DNA TGTGCCAGCAGTTTATTGTTTTTGAGGGCGCCTAGGAGCTCCTATAATTCACCCCTCCACTTT. Its translation is CASSLLFLRAPRSSYNSPLHF.

The genes are TRBV7-2 and TRBJ1-2, with D possibly TRBD1 on 6 matching bases. The CDR3 runs to 11 residues. Per the germline V gene, CDR1 is SGHTA and CDR2 is FQGNSA. Trimming left V 1 base short and J 13 bases short, with 10 bases between. The CDR3 spells CASSLVGGITF. Written as DNA, the CDR3 is TGTGCCAGCAGCTTAGTGGGGGGCATCACCTTC.

This clone was seen a few times. The chain recombines TRBV7-9 with TRBJ1-5; 10 nucleotides line up with TRBD1. Trimming cost V 4 bases and J 4 bases; bases outside gene matches: 1. Germline CDR1 and CDR2: SEHNR and FQNEAQ (reference sequence). The CDR3 consists of 14 residues. The CDR3 loop reads CASSWGQGNQPQHF. CDR3 DNA: TGTGCCAGCAGCTGGGGACAGGGGAATCAGCCCCAGCATTTT. Combining the CDR3 with reference TRBV7-9 and TRBJ1-5 gives the whole variable domain DTGVSQNPRHKITKRGQNVTFRCDPISEHNRLYWYRQTLGQGPEFLTYFQNEAQLEKSRLLSDRFSAERPKGSFSTLEIQRTEQGDSAMYLCASSWGQGNQPQHFGDGTRLSIL.

The genes are TRBV5-6 and TRBJ1-2; no reliable D call. Germline V gene sequence: CDR1 SGHDT, CDR2 YYEEEE. The CDR3 spans 15 residues. Trimming stripped 0 bases from V and 4 bases from J, with 13 bases between. CDR3 loop: CASSLDMEWPYGYTF. For the CDR3, the DNA is TGTGCCAGCAGCTTGGATATGGAGTGGCCCTATGGCTACACCTTC.

The rearrangement uses TRBV25-1 and TRBJ2-2; 7 positions agree with TRBD1. This CDR3 contains 14 residues. Germline-derived CDR1 and CDR2 are MGHDK and SYGVNS. With 10 bases clipped from V and 4 bases from J, the junction kept 9 bases outside the gene matches. This CDR3 is CATQGEYGTGELFF. CDR3 in DNA: TGTGCCACGCAGGGGGAGTACGGCACCGGGGAGCTGTTTTTT.

With regard to this clone: At the DNA level, this CDR3 is encoded by other sequences in the same sample as well. This chain uses TRBV6-1 with TRBJ2-1; 12 bases match TRBD2. The CDR3 length is 15 residues. Germline assignment: CDR1 MNHNS and CDR2 SASEGT. V lost 7 bases to trimming and J lost 4 bases; unmatched junction nucleotides: 5. CDR3 amino acids: CASTRTSGTYNEQFF. CDR3 nucleotides: TGTGCCAGCACTAGGACTAGCGGGACGTACAATGAGCAGTTCTTC.